This T cell receptor beta chain was identified in a study of post-analysis software for immune sequencing data (dated by TCRdb to 2013 to 2016). Regarding the complete study: The recorded disease courses included relapsing-remitting, secondary progressive and progressive-relapsing multiple sclerosis, and some patients had no subtype annotation. Patient repertoires were compared against about a dozen previously published healthy control repertoires from donors aged 6 to 25 years. A subset of samples was prepared in parallel using single-end sample barcoding, then pooled and co-amplified after Illumina adapter ligation.

This clonotype was seen more than once but under ten times. Its antigen is not yet known. No base-level quality is on record; no much larger clone is a single base apart. Findings and caveats that apply to the study as a whole: Significantly higher frequencies in patients than in controls were found for roughly five TRBV segments, including TRBV5-6, TRBV5-1 and TRBV20-1. Direct clustering with F measure showed strong co-clustering of samples prepared in the same batch, prompting a batch-effect correction. The multiple sclerosis patient group was slightly younger than the control group. Multiple sclerosis patients had significantly lower normalized Chao1 diversity than controls, a result that suggests substantial peripheral T-cell clonal expansion.

The CDR3 starts with the cysteine, ends with the phenylalanine, and has 13 residues. Only CDR3 DNA is held: 39 bases, read in frame from base 1. V sheds 1 base and J sheds 8 bases, leaving 9 bases between their ends. The germline V gene yields MGHDK for CDR1 and SYGVNS for CDR2. To demonstrate the VDJtools post-analysis software, the study profiled TCR beta repertoires from the peripheral blood of about 13 young patients with multiple sclerosis. Multiple sclerosis patients were children and adolescents aged about 6 to 17 years. Library construction relied on PCR. This sample was sequenced with an Illumina HiSeq 2500. To reduce PCR and sequencing biases, unique molecular identifiers were built into the TCR beta cDNA libraries. Every 1 to 10 million input T cells yielded about 500,000 cDNA molecules, meaning each molecule approximated one T cell. The same protocol used for the earlier healthy control dataset was applied to prepare and sequence the patient libraries. Samples belonging to the same batch were prepared together, multiplexed and sequenced on a shared HiSeq lane. Per the original workflow: Raw barcoded reads were processed with MIGEC, and single-read molecular identifier groups were discarded before consensus assembly and CDR3 extraction. VDJtools was used for post-analysis of the clonotype tables, with diversity normalized by down-sampling every dataset to the smallest sample size. Repertoire overlap clustering matched CDR3 amino acid but not nucleotide sequences to correct batch-related cross-sample contamination. TCRdb reprocessed the public reads (quality trimming at Q25 with fastp, clone calling with MiXCR) and kept in-frame beta chains. One record per CDR3 amino acid sequence lists the most common genes and DNA. The V and J calls shown here were made by TCRdb, not taken from the authors' results. Here the sample has roughly 870,000 distinct CDR3 sequences; about 50% occur a single time. 4.6% of the sample belongs to the ten largest clones.

Sequenced material: blood. The V and J genes are TRBV25-1 and TRBJ2-1, with the D gene not clear enough to name. The clonotype originates from a girl aged 10 to 17 with multiple sclerosis. CDR3 loop: CASSESWQDEQFF. Read as DNA, the sequence is TGTGCCAGCAGTGAATCGTGGCAAGATGAGCAGTTCTTC.